This T cell receptor (beta chain) appears in the sequencing data of a study of early T cells in non-severe SARS-CoV-2 infection. Turning to the study itself: It was bulk RNA from unsorted whole blood that was sequenced, and the chains were unpaired. Study results and limitations: Private and CD4 specificities were missed by VDJdb matching, which favored anti-spike CD8 responses.

This clonotype came up many times. The antigen is undetermined. The library protocol tagged individual cDNA molecules with unique molecular identifiers. MiXCR was run by TCRdb on the 5' RACE reads, yielding one entry per CDR3 protein. The sample holds tens of thousands of distinct CDR3 sequences, approximately 12% seen once. V lost 4 bases to trimming and J lost 2 bases, with 16 bases between them. Germline V CDR1 and CDR2: KGHSH, LQKENI. This CDR3 comprises 16 residues. This TCR derives from an adult who was a healthcare worker with PCR-confirmed SARS-CoV-2 infection or an uninfected control (not recorded which). This chain links TRBV18 with TRBJ2-3, with TRBD1 as a possible D gene (6 bases). Sequenced here: whole blood, sampled at baseline. CDR3 bases: TGTGCCAGCTCACGACAACCCGACAGGATCACAGATACGCAGTATTTT. The encoded protein is CASSRQPDRITDTQYF.